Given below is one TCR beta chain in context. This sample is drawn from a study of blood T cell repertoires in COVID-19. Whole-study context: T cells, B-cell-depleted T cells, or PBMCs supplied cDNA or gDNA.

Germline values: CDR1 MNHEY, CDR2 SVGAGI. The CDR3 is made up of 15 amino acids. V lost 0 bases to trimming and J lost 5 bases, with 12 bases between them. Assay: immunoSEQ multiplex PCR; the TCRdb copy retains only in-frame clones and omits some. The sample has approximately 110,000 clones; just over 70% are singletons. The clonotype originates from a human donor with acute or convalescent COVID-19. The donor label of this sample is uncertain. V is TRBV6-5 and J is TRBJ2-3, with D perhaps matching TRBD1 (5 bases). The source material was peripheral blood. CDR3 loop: CASSYSTPQGDTQYF. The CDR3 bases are TGTGCCAGCAGTTACTCGACTCCCCAGGGAGATACGCAGTATTTT.